A single sample gave rise to the 26 T cell receptor beta chains below, sequenced in a study of blood T cells in healthy people across ages. Through a sample-barcoded 5' primer and a J-beta primer mix, a second PCR was run for roughly 6 to 12 cycles. A single record per CDR3 protein comes from TCRdb applying MiXCR to the 5' RACE reads. The data hold approximately 1.5 million distinct CDR3 sequences, with 35% to 45% observed a single time. Sequenced sample: blood. The receptors derive from a woman under 30 in good health.

The chain is built from TRBV2 and TRBJ2-6; 7 nucleotides align to TRBD2. The junction had 22 bases not matched to a gene; V was cut back by 7 bases and J by 1 base. This CDR3 is built from 21 residues. Looked up from germline, CDR1 is SNHLY and CDR2 is FYNNEI. The CDR3 spells CASNMVGLAGARSSGANVLTF. CDR3 DNA: TGTGCCAGCAACATGGTGGGGCTGGCGGGAGCGAGAAGTTCTGGGGCCAACGTCCTGACTTTC.

This chain links TRBV12-3 or TRBV12-4 with TRBJ2-2; D is perhaps TRBD1 (6 bases). The CDR3 sequence is 16 residues long. Trimming took off 3 bases at V and 0 bases at J, with 11 bases between the two ends. CDR3 DNA sequence: TGTGCCAGCAGTTTTTACAGGGACGCGAACACCGGGGAGCTGTTTTTT. Translation gives CASSFYRDANTGELFF.

V gene TRBV7-6 combines with J gene TRBJ2-1; D might be TRBD2 (6 bases). The CDR3 has 17 residues. Trimming removed 0 bases from V and 3 bases from J, with 15 bases in between. Germline loops: CDR1 SGHVS, CDR2 FNYEAQ. CDR3 bases: TGTGCCAGCAGCTTAGCCAGAGTGCGGGGAAACTACAATGAGCAGTTCTTC. Residues: CASSLARVRGNYNEQFF.

This chain links TRBV7-2 with TRBJ1-5, with D hard to call. The V gene lost 5 bases and the J gene lost 9 bases, with 14 bases spanning the gap. The CDR3 spans 13 residues. Germline assignment: CDR1 SGHTA and CDR2 FQGNSA. Here the CDR3 reads CASSPPGGMPQHF. DNA of the CDR3: TGTGCCAGCAGCCCACCCGGCGGTATGCCCCAGCATTTT.

The chain recombines TRBV5-1 with TRBJ1-2, with a possible D match to TRBD1 (6 bases). Between the trimmed V and J ends, which lost 4 bases and 4 bases, there was a span of 14 bases. The CDR3 has 14 amino acids. Per the germline V gene, CDR1 is SGHRS and CDR2 is YFSETQ. CDR3 amino acids: CASSGPTGIYGYTF. The CDR3 DNA is TGCGCCAGCAGCGGTCCAACAGGGATCTATGGCTACACCTTC.

This sequence joins TRBV29-1 and TRBJ2-7; D is uncertain. Trimming removed 7 bases from V and 0 bases from J, with 13 bases in between. CDR3 length: 13 amino acids. Germline V gene data show CDR1 as SQVTM and CDR2 as ANQGSEA. The DNA of the CDR3 is TGCAGCGCCGGACCCCTGAGCTCCTACGAGCAGTACTTC. Amino acids: CSAGPLSSYEQYF.

The V and J genes are TRBV20-1 and TRBJ1-1; TRBD1 agrees at 8 bases. This CDR3 has 14 amino acids. The V gene's germline CDR1 is DFQATT and CDR2 SNEGSKA (reference sequence). The trim removed 5 bases at V and 3 bases at J, leaving 8 bases unmatched. In nucleotides, the CDR3 is TGCAGTGCTGCCCACCCACAGGGGGACACTGAAGCTTTCTTT. Protein sequence: CSAAHPQGDTEAFF.

This chain joins TRBV7-9 and TRBJ2-3; the match to TRBD1 covers 9 bases. The CDR3 extends over 16 amino acids. Germline values: CDR1 SEHNR, CDR2 FQNEAQ (reference sequence). J was trimmed by 6 bases and V by 4 bases; bases with no gene match: 11. CDR3 coding DNA: TGTGCCAGCAGCTCCCCTCGGGGACAGGGACCTGATACGCAGTATTTT. It yields the protein CASSSPRGQGPDTQYF.

This clonotype showed up just once. The rearrangement uses TRBV7-9 and TRBJ2-7; 8 bases are a match to TRBD2. Germline assignment: CDR1 SEHNR and CDR2 FQNEAQ (reference sequence). The CDR3 consists of 16 residues. The ends lost 5 bases at V and 2 bases at J; junction bases unmatched: 11. The CDR3 DNA is TGTGCCAGCAGCCTTACGGGGGGGACGCCCGCCTACGAGCAGTACTTC. Its protein product is CASSLTGGTPAYEQYF.

The chain carries TRBV24-1 and TRBJ1-1; D remains unclear. The germline V and J ends were trimmed by 4 bases and 1 base, with 9 bases remaining between them. Germline V lookup: CDR1 KGHDR, CDR2 SFDVKD. CDR3 size: 14 residues. CDR3 sequence reads: CATSEGSGNTEAFF. The CDR3 DNA follows: TGTGCCACCAGTGAGGGTTCCGGGAACACTGAAGCTTTCTTT.

V and J are TRBV28 and TRBJ2-5; 10 positions match TRBD1. The CDR3 covers 16 residues. Germline assignment: CDR1 MDHEN and CDR2 SYDVKM. Unmatched junction bases numbered 7, after V lost 3 bases and J lost 3 bases. DNA of the CDR3: TGTGCCAGCAGTTTCCCCCGGACAGGGGGAGAAGAGACCCAGTACTTC. Amino acid sequence: CASSFPRTGGEETQYF. Filled out from reference TRBV28 and TRBJ2-5, the complete variable domain reads DVKVTQSSRYLVKRTGEKVFLECVQDMDHENMFWYRQDPGLGLRLIYFSYDVKMKEKGDIPEGYSVSREKKERFSLILESASTNQTSMYLCASSFPRTGGEETQYFGPGTRLLVL.

The rearrangement joins TRBV27 to TRBJ2-7, with a weak D call TRBD1 (5 bases). CDR3 size: 15 residues. In germline, CDR1 is MNHEY, CDR2 SMNVEV (reference sequence). The V end was cut by 2 bases, the J end by 3 bases, with 14 bases between. The CDR3 bases are TGTGCCAGCAGTTTAACGTTCGGAAGGGGCTACGAGCAGTACTTC. This sequence encodes CASSLTFGRGYEQYF.

The chain links TRBV4-2 to TRBJ2-2; D might be TRBD1 (5 bases). The germline V gene encodes CDR1 LGHNA and CDR2 YNFKEQ. V was trimmed by 0 bases and J by 4 bases, leaving 18 bases between them. The CDR3 length is 18 residues. This CDR3 is CASSQDMEGARATGELFF. The DNA of the CDR3 is TGTGCCAGCAGCCAAGATATGGAAGGAGCCAGGGCCACCGGGGAGCTGTTTTTT.

The J gene is TRBJ1-1, the V gene TRBV7-2; no firm D call. Germline V gene lookup returns CDR1 SGHTA and CDR2 FQGNSA. The V and J ends lost 6 bases and 4 bases respectively, with 15 bases between them. This CDR3 has 14 residues. The CDR3 DNA sequence: TGTGCCAGCAGTCAAAACTTCCGGGGCACTGAAGCTTTCTTT. Residues: CASSQNFRGTEAFF.

The V and J genes are TRBV5-1 and TRBJ2-3; weak D call: TRBD2 (5 bases). CDR3 length: 14 amino acids. CDR1 is SGHRS, CDR2 YFSETQ, per germline. V was pared by 0 bases and J by 5 bases, with 10 bases between. For the CDR3, the DNA is TGCGCCAGCAGCTTGGAAGGAGGAGGAGATACGCAGTATTTT. Translating gives CASSLEGGGDTQYF.

This sequence joins TRBV20-1 and TRBJ2-1; tentatively, D is TRBD1 or TRBD2 (5 bases each). This CDR3 is 14 amino acids long. V lost 2 bases to trimming and J lost 9 bases, with 17 bases between them. The V gene's germline CDR1 is DFQATT and CDR2 SNEGSKA (reference sequence). CDR3 DNA: TGCAGTGCTAGACGGCAGGGACCTTACGGTGAGCAGTTCTTC. This sequence encodes CSARRQGPYGEQFF.

This clonotype was detected a few times. The chain links TRBV9 to TRBJ2-2; weak D call: TRBD1 (5 bases). This CDR3 region has 16 residues. Germline V CDR1 and CDR2: SGDLS, YYNGEE. Trimming removed 3 bases at V and 8 bases at J, with 20 bases between. CDR3: CASSDHQDRSYGELFF. The CDR3 DNA is TGTGCCAGCAGCGACCACCAAGACAGAAGTTATGGGGAGCTGTTTTTT.

This chain joins TRBV6-6 and TRBJ2-1, with 9 bases aligning to TRBD2. The last part of the DNA fits TRBJ2-7 better; the J call may be wrong. The CDR3 covers 15 residues. The germline CDR1 and CDR2 sequences are MNHNY and SVGAGI (reference sequence). CDR3 sequence: CASKRGTSSYNEQYF. CDR3 sequence (DNA): TGTGCCAGCAAAAGGGGGACTAGCTCCTACAATGAGCAGTACTTC.

This clonotype has more than one count but fewer than ten. The chain recombines TRBV20-1 with TRBJ1-4; 7 nucleotides line up with TRBD1. V shed 6 bases, J shed 4 bases, and the junction held 11 bases outside the gene matches. This CDR3 region has 15 residues. From germline, CDR1 is DFQATT and CDR2 SNEGSKA (reference sequence). This CDR3 reads CSAVAGTVDNEKLFF. In DNA form, the CDR3 reads TGCAGTGCCGTCGCCGGGACAGTGGATAATGAAAAACTGTTTTTT.

This chain uses TRBV12-3 or TRBV12-4 with TRBJ2-4; D is ambiguous. The J call may be in error: the DNA end matches TRBJ2-7 better. The CDR3 is made up of 14 amino acids. The CDR3 sequence: CASSLRKVNYEQYF. In DNA form, the CDR3 reads TGTGCCAGCAGTCTCCGGAAGGTCAACTACGAGCAGTACTTC.

Comment on this clonotype: The junction shows a germline mismatch at one end, possibly a read error. The gene calls are TRBV4-3 and TRBJ2-4; 8 positions match TRBD1. CDR3 size: 13 residues. Germline assignment: CDR1 LGHNA and CDR2 YSLEER. The CDR3 region has the DNA TGCGTCAGCAGCCCCGGACAGGGAGACATTCAGTACTTC. This gives the protein CVSSPGQGDIQYF.

For this clonotype: A read error may explain this, as a much larger clone is one base away. The gene calls are TRBV7-2 and TRBJ2-7; D is undetermined. The CDR3 contains 12 residues. Germline CDR1 SGHTA, CDR2 FQGNSA. CDR3 amino acids: CASNLGPNEQYF. The CDR3 DNA reads as TGTGCCAGCAACTTAGGGCCTAACGAGCAGTACTTC.

V is TRBV9 and J is TRBJ2-5; possibly TRBD2 for D (6 bases). The CDR3 runs to 16 residues. Trimming cost V 3 bases and J 2 bases, with 17 bases left between them. Germline CDR1 is SGDLS and CDR2 is YYNGEE. CDR3 DNA sequence: TGTGCCAGCAGCGCCGGGGACTTCCGGTGGCAAGAGACCCAGTACTTC. It translates to CASSAGDFRWQETQYF.

The chain links TRBV11-3 to TRBJ2-5, with a possible D match to TRBD2 (5 bases). The germline V gene encodes CDR1 SGHNT and CDR2 YENEEA. The V and J ends lost 4 bases and 2 bases respectively, with 14 bases between them. The CDR3 covers 15 residues. Here the CDR3 DNA reads TGTGCCAGCAGCTCACGCGGCGGGTTTCAAGAGACCCAGTACTTC. Encoded protein: CASSSRGGFQETQYF.

The chain links TRBV12-3 or TRBV12-4 to TRBJ1-2, with TRBD1 matching over 7 bases. The CDR3 sequence is 16 residues long. V shed 2 bases, J shed 1 base, and the junction held 7 bases outside the gene matches. The DNA of the CDR3 is TGTGCCAGCAGTTTATCCCCGGGACAGCTTAACTATGGCTACACCTTC. Translated, it gives CASSLSPGQLNYGYTF.

This sequence joins TRBV14 and TRBJ2-3, with D possibly TRBD1 on 5 matching bases. CDR1 SGHDN and CDR2 FVKESK come from the germline V gene. Trimming left V 2 bases short and J 0 bases short, with 12 bases between. The CDR3 has 16 amino acids. This chain's CDR3 is CASSQRRSGSTDTQYF. The DNA for the CDR3 is TGTGCCAGCAGCCAAAGGCGGTCAGGGAGCACAGATACGCAGTATTTT.